The entry below describes one TCR beta chain. What it binds is unknown. This entry comes from a study of beta chain features in type 1 diabetes. General observations from the study: Naive, central memory and Treg TCRB repertoires seemed to resemble each other more closely in patients than they did in healthy donors. Insertion counts at VDJ junctions were lower in type 1 diabetes patients, who also showed more deletions there. cDNA-based reads could over-represent cells with high TCR expression.

Expressed TCRB transcripts were sequenced after all isolated RNA was converted to cDNA. An average of about 3.5 million reads was obtained for naive, central memory and regulatory T cell samples. The repertoire was sequenced with immunoSEQ multiplex PCR; TCRdb's copy has only in-frame clones and lacks some. The table has hundreds of thousands of clones, 6.5% to 10% seen once. Germline CDR1 and CDR2: SGHRS and YFSETQ. The CDR3 is made up of 14 amino acids. Trimming took off 4 bases at V and 4 bases at J, with 11 bases between the two ends. The sample comprised central memory CD4+ T cells from blood. V is TRBV5-1 and J is TRBJ1-4, with a possible D match to TRBD1 (5 bases). This clonotype was obtained from a woman aged 18 to 35 in good health. The CDR3 here is CASSQTEVNEKLFF. For the CDR3, the DNA is TGCGCCAGCAGCCAGACAGAGGTTAATGAAAAACTGTTTTTT.